This T cell receptor (beta chain) stems from a study of shared clonotypes between healthy human individuals. Study-wide points: The study's rarefaction showed incomplete sorted-subset sequencing despite large depth. A generally larger estimated richness was seen in naive subsets than in memory subsets. The study sampled only blood, and tissue repertoires likely differ.

Memory CD4+ cells were the fraction left after CD45RA+ naive selection. The CDR3 length is 14 residues. The V end lost 4 bases, the J end lost 4 bases, and 14 bases lay between the germline ends. The germline V gene encodes CDR1 SGHRS and CDR2 YFSETQ. Regarding this clone: No antigen is known for it.

Method: immunoSEQ multiplex PCR; TCRdb's copy keeps in-frame clones and lacks some. This table has 550,000 to 700,000 clones, roughly 72% appearing once. The source material was memory CD4+ T cells sorted from blood. As for subset: CD45RA-negative fraction. The receptor was isolated from a woman in her 30s in good health. This sequence joins TRBV5-1 and TRBJ1-1, with D unresolved. The CDR3: CASSTSPWATEAFF. The CDR3 DNA is TGCGCCAGCAGCACGAGCCCTTGGGCCACTGAAGCTTTCTTT.